A single sample gave rise to the 27 T cell receptor beta chains below, sequenced in a study of relationships among human T cell subsets (dated 2010 in TCRdb). The method was multiplex PCR. Sequencer: 454 GS FLX. Semiquantitative ARM-PCR was used to amplify the TCR alpha and beta CDR3 regions from mRNA. In ARM-PCR, tagged nested gene-specific primers were used first, and communal superprimers then performed exponential amplification. TCRdb reanalyzed the raw reads on its own, using fastp at Q25 for trimming and MiXCR for clone calling, and kept in-frame beta chains. Here each entry gathers all rows of one CDR3 protein and keeps the most common genes and DNA. This sample has over 13,000 distinct CDR3 sequences in its table, and less than 80% of those were observed once. About 35% of the sample is held by the ten biggest clonotypes. The sequencing input was total T cells sorted from blood. Reading the label with the study, this specimen's cell subset or site is: CD3+ T cells in general. These receptors were obtained from a middle-aged man in good health.

V is TRBV13 and J is TRBJ1-1; 10 bases fit TRBD1. The germline CDR1 and CDR2 sequences are PRHDT and FYEKMQ (reference sequence). This CDR3 spans 13 amino acids. V trimming: 8 bases; J trimming: 6 bases; junction bases outside the gene matches: 6. DNA of the CDR3: TGTGCCAGCGGGGGACAGGGGAGAGCTGAAGCTTTCTTT. This sequence encodes CASGGQGRAEAFF. The whole variable domain, filled in from reference TRBV13 and TRBJ1-1, reads AAGVIQSPRHLIKEKRETATLKCYPIPRHDTVYWYQQGPGQDPQFLISFYEKMQSDKGSIPDRFSAQQFSDYHSELNMSSLELGDSALYFCASGGQGRAEAFFGQGTRLTVV.

The V gene is TRBV20-1, the J gene TRBJ2-7, with 7 nucleotides matching TRBD2. The germline V gene has CDR1 DFQATT and CDR2 SNEGSKA (reference sequence). The CDR3 has 15 residues. The J segment lost 1 base and the V segment lost 3 bases, leaving 9 bases of the junction unmatched. The CDR3 is CSASGGTQGSYEQYF. The DNA for the CDR3 is TGCAGTGCTAGCGGGGGGACTCAGGGTTCCTACGAGCAGTACTTC.

The chain links TRBV4-1 to TRBJ2-3; D may correspond to TRBD1 or TRBD2 (7 bases each). Germline assignment: CDR1 MGHRA and CDR2 YSYEKL. There are 17 residues in the CDR3. V was clipped by 4 bases and J by 0 bases, with 17 bases between them. CDR3 bases: TGCGCCAGCAGCCGGACAGGACTAGAGGGGAGCACAGATACGCAGTATTTT. Residues: CASSRTGLEGSTDTQYF.

This clonotype has more than one count but fewer than ten. V gene TRBV7-9 combines with J gene TRBJ2-1; no firm D call. V lost 5 bases and J lost 3, with 8 bases in between. Looked up from germline, CDR1 is SEHNR and CDR2 is FQNEAQ (reference sequence). The CDR3 contains 13 residues. This chain's CDR3 is CASSQAGYNEQFF. CDR3 bases: TGTGCCAGCAGCCAGGCCGGCTACAATGAGCAGTTCTTC.

This clonotype showed up just a few times. This chain uses TRBV14 with TRBJ2-7; D is unresolved. Germline values: CDR1 SGHDN, CDR2 FVKESK. The CDR3 consists of 14 residues. The germline V and J ends were trimmed by 4 bases and 1 base, with 11 bases remaining between them. CDR3 protein: CASSRAGPSYEQYF. DNA of the CDR3: TGTGCCAGCAGCCGCGCAGGCCCATCCTACGAGCAGTACTTC.

The chain combines TRBV20-1 with TRBJ1-5; TRBD1 aligns across 9 bases. V lost 6 bases to trimming and J lost 2 bases; unmatched junction nucleotides: 5. CDR3 length equals 14 residues. CDR1 is DFQATT, CDR2 SNEGSKA, per germline (reference sequence). Written as DNA, the CDR3 is TGCAGTGCCCGCGACAGGGGGGGCAATCAGCCCCAGCATTTT. The encoded protein is CSARDRGGNQPQHF.

The chain has TRBV19 and TRBJ1-1; maybe TRBD1 (6 bases). Germline V gene data show CDR1 as LNHDA and CDR2 as SQIVND (reference sequence). There are 12 residues in the CDR3. V dropped 5 bases and J dropped 5 bases, with 9 bases sitting between them. The CDR3 nucleotides read TGTGCCAGTAGTCCCACAGGGACTGAAGCTTTCTTT. It codes for CASSPTGTEAFF.

V is TRBV27 and J is TRBJ2-3, with D uncertain. V gave up 1 base and J gave up 3 bases, with 5 bases separating them. The V gene's germline CDR1 is MNHEY and CDR2 SMNVEV (reference sequence). The CDR3 contains 13 residues. CDR3 sequence: CASSLLGTDTQYF. CDR3 DNA: TGTGCCAGCAGTTTATTGGGGACAGATACGCAGTATTTT.

CDR3 nucleotide sequence: TGTGCCAGCAGTGAATTAACTAGTATGGTCCTCAATGAGCAGTTCTTC. This codes for CASSELTSMVLNEQFF. The V gene is TRBV6-1, the J gene TRBJ2-1; D might be TRBD2 (5 bases). This CDR3 has 16 residues. Germline values: CDR1 MNHNS, CDR2 SASEGT. V lost 2 bases to trimming and J lost 6 bases, with 17 bases between them.

This clonotype was found a few times. The chain links TRBV19 to TRBJ2-1, with no clear D. The germline CDR1 and CDR2 sequences are LNHDA and SQIVND (reference sequence). V lost 4 bases to trimming and J lost 6 bases, with 16 bases between them. The CDR3 runs to 15 residues. DNA of the CDR3: TGTGCCAGTAGTAGGCCGACTTGGACCACCAATGAGCAGTTCTTC. It yields the protein CASSRPTWTTNEQFF.

This clonotype was counted a single time. The chain carries TRBV23-1 and TRBJ2-5; D ambiguous. TRBV23-1 is recorded as an ORF, its role being uncertain. Trimming removed 8 bases from V and 3 bases from J, with 10 bases in between. CDR3 length equals 12 residues. CDR3 residues: CASSTEKETQYF. The DNA for the CDR3 is TGCGCCAGCTCAACAGAGAAAGAGACCCAGTACTTC.

This clonotype has only one observation. The junction departs from germline at one end; a sequencing error may be responsible. The chain recombines TRBV7-7 with TRBJ2-5, with TRBD1 as a possible D gene (6 bases). The CDR3 totals 13 residues. Germline V gives CDR1 SSHAT, CDR2 FNYEAQ (reference sequence). CDR3 loop: CASSLETGETQYF. In nucleotides, the CDR3 is TGTGCTAGCAGCTTAGAAACAGGGGAGACCCAGTACTTC. The whole variable domain, remainder taken from reference TRBV7-7 and TRBJ2-5, is GAGVSQSPRYKVTKRGQDVTLRCDPISSHATLYWYQQALGQGPEFLTYFNYEAQPDKSGLPSDRFSAERPEGSISTLTIQRTEQRDSAMYRCASSLETGETQYFGPGTRLLVL.

This clonotype was found a few times. The chain combines TRBV6-1 with TRBJ2-3, with D possibly being TRBD2 (5 bases). The CDR3 has 13 amino acids. Germline values: CDR1 MNHNS, CDR2 SASEGT. Trimming took off 4 bases at V and 7 bases at J, with 12 bases between the two ends. The chain's CDR3 is CASSGRTVNTQYF. The CDR3 DNA follows: TGTGCCAGCAGTGGGCGGACTGTGAATACGCAGTATTTT.

V is TRBV28 and J is TRBJ2-7, with no clear D. Germline V lookup: CDR1 MDHEN, CDR2 SYDVKM. V dropped 1 base and J dropped 9 bases, with 7 bases sitting between them. This CDR3 comprises 11 residues. The CDR3 DNA reads as TGTGCCAGCAGTTTATCCGAGGTGCAGTACTTC. Protein product: CASSLSEVQYF.

The chain has TRBV20-1 and TRBJ1-4, with 9 positions matching TRBD1. CDR1 and CDR2 (germline): DFQATT, SNEGSKA (reference sequence). The V segment lost 0 bases and the J segment 7 bases; nucleotides outside the gene matches: 6. The CDR3 totals 15 residues. The DNA for the CDR3 is TGCAGTGCTAGAGATCAGGACAGGGGAGGTGAAAAACTGTTTTTT. It specifies CSARDQDRGGEKLFF.

J is TRBJ1-2 and V is TRBV4-2; D perhaps matches TRBD1 (5 bases). The V end was cut by 2 bases, the J end by 7 bases, with 14 bases between. CDR1 and CDR2 (germline): LGHNA, YNFKEQ. The CDR3 length is 14 residues. Here the CDR3 DNA reads TGTGCCAGCAGCCAACAGGGATTCTCCAGTGGCTACACCTTC. This translates into CASSQQGFSSGYTF.

J is TRBJ2-7 and V is TRBV28; D is ambiguous. Per germline, CDR1 MDHEN and CDR2 SYDVKM. Trimming took off 8 bases at V and 4 bases at J, with 18 bases between the two ends. This CDR3 is 14 amino acids long. Written as DNA, the CDR3 is TGTGCCAGCGGAGTCCAAGTAGGAAAATACGAGCAGTACTTC. Its protein is CASGVQVGKYEQYF.

There are a few counts of this clonotype. V gene TRBV11-2 combines with J gene TRBJ2-1, with D perhaps TRBD2 (5 bases). This CDR3 region has 14 residues. Trimming pared 3 bases from V and 0 bases from J, leaving 6 bases between. Per the germline V gene, CDR1 is SGHAT and CDR2 is FQNNGV. As DNA, the CDR3 is TGTGCCAGCAGCTTGGGGAGCTCCTACAATGAGCAGTTCTTC. Translation: CASSLGSSYNEQFF. The full variable domain, completed using reference TRBV11-2 and TRBJ2-1, is EAGVAQSPRYKIIEKRQSVAFWCNPISGHATLYWYQQILGQGPKLLIQFQNNGVVDDSQLPKDRFSAERLKGVDSTLKIQPAKLEDSAVYLCASSLGSSYNEQFFGPGTRLTVL.

V usage is TRBV29-1 and J usage is TRBJ1-1; a possible D gene is TRBD1 (5 bases). Germline V gives CDR1 SQVTM, CDR2 ANQGSEA. This CDR3 has 13 amino acids. The germline V and J ends were trimmed by 6 bases and 0 bases, with 11 bases remaining between them. CDR3 residues: CSVVRQMNTEAFF. Here the CDR3 DNA reads TGCAGCGTAGTTAGACAGATGAACACTGAAGCTTTCTTT.

The chain links TRBV19 to TRBJ2-6; TRBD1 might be the D (6 bases). The length of the CDR3 is 17 residues. Trimming left V 6 bases short and J 1 base short, with 16 bases between. Germline V CDR1 and CDR2: LNHDA, SQIVND (reference sequence). The DNA for the CDR3 is TGTGCCAGTAGCACAGGGTTGGGAATGTCTGGGGCCAACGTCCTGACTTTC. Residues: CASSTGLGMSGANVLTF.

This clonotype was counted only a few times. The rearrangement uses TRBV27 and TRBJ2-7; TRBD1 aligns across 8 bases. V lost 4 bases and J lost 2; bases outside the gene matches: 7. The CDR3 is made up of 15 amino acids. Germline CDR1 is MNHEY and CDR2 is SMNVEV (reference sequence). The CDR3 region is CASSYKGQGTYEQYF. The CDR3 coding sequence is TGTGCCAGCAGTTACAAAGGACAGGGAACCTACGAGCAGTACTTC.

The CDR3: CASSLPIANEQFF. The CDR3 coding sequence is TGTGCCAGCAGCCTCCCCATCGCCAATGAGCAGTTCTTC. The chain couples TRBV7-3 to TRBJ2-1; D not certain. CDR1 SGHTA and CDR2 FQGTGA come from the germline V gene. CDR3 size: 13 residues. Deletions cut 5 bases from V and 6 bases from J, with 11 bases between.

This clonotype was recorded only once. The chain couples TRBV5-1 to TRBJ2-7; 9 nucleotides agree with TRBD1. The germline V gene encodes CDR1 SGHRS and CDR2 YFSETQ. The CDR3 covers 14 residues. V trimming: 6 bases; J trimming: 1 base; junction bases outside the gene matches: 5. CDR3 sequence (DNA): TGCGCCAGCAAAAAAGGACAGGGGTCCTACGAGCAGTACTTC. The encoded protein is CASKKGQGSYEQYF.

This clonotype came up once. V is TRBV19 and J is TRBJ1-1; D perhaps matches TRBD1 (5 bases). Trimming left V 1 base short and J 3 bases short, with 6 bases between. Germline V gene data show CDR1 as LNHDA and CDR2 as SQIVND (reference sequence). CDR3 length: 13 residues. The CDR3 sequence: CASSIGGDTEAFF. The CDR3, as DNA: TGTGCCAGTAGTATAGGAGGGGACACTGAAGCTTTCTTT. The complete variable domain, with remaining parts taken from reference TRBV19 and TRBJ1-1, reads DGGITQSPKYLFRKEGQNVTLSCEQNLNHDAMYWYRQDPGQGLRLIYYSQIVNDFQKGDIAEGYSVSREKKESFPLTVTSAQKNPTAFYLCASSIGGDTEAFFGQGTRLTVV.

This clonotype was counted a few times. The chain links TRBV10-1 to TRBJ1-5, with D possibly TRBD1 on 5 matching bases. The germline V and J ends were trimmed by 8 bases and 2 bases, with 16 bases remaining between them. The CDR3 runs 15 residues. Germline V gene data show CDR1 as WNHNN and CDR2 as SYGVQD (reference sequence). The CDR3, as DNA: TGCGCCAGCCCAAGGGGAATGTGTCGCAATCAGCCCCAGCATTTT. The encoded protein is CASPRGMCRNQPQHF.

The rearrangement joins TRBV2 to TRBJ1-5, with 8 bases lining up with TRBD1. This CDR3 comprises 14 residues. Germline lookup yields CDR1 SNHLY and CDR2 FYNNEI. V lost 8 bases, J lost 2 bases, and 5 bases stayed unmatched. The CDR3: CASGGQGGNQPQHF. CDR3 bases: TGTGCCAGCGGCGGACAGGGTGGCAATCAGCCCCAGCATTTT.

This sequence joins TRBV28 and TRBJ1-5; D ambiguous. Germline CDR1 reads MDHEN; CDR2 reads SYDVKM. The V end lost 6 bases, the J end lost 2 bases, and 8 bases lay between the germline ends. CDR3 length: 13 amino acids. In DNA form, the CDR3 reads TGTGCCAGCAGGAGTCTCCGCAATCAGCCCCAGCATTTT. This gives the protein CASRSLRNQPQHF.